The rows below give T cell receptor beta chains drawn from one sample of a study of T-cell reconstitution after alpha-beta-depleted transplantation in children. TCRdb processed the PCR reads anew with MiXCR; each CDR3 protein has one entry. The repertoire holds approximately 350,000 distinct CDR3 sequences, with 13% as singletons. The sample in question was PBMCs, obtained from the stem cell graft. The receptors were gathered from a human donor who donated a stem cell graft to a child with Fanconi anemia. Each CDR3 is given with its conserved first and last residue. D genes are given only for firm matches. The size field is filled for only some rows; it gives once, few, many or a size class.

CDR3	DNA	D	size	V	J
CASNPVGTEAFF	TGTGCCAGCAACCCGGTCGGCACTGAAGCTTTCTTT	.	many	TRBV12-3/TRBV12-4	TRBJ1-1
CSARARGGSGYTF	TGCAGTGCTAGAGCTCGTGGTGGAAGCGGCTACACCTTC	.	many	TRBV20-1	TRBJ1-2
CSVGPGPSTDTQYF	TGCAGCGTTGGGCCCGGTCCTAGCACAGATACGCAGTATTTT	.	few	TRBV29-1	TRBJ2-3
CASSQVHGSSTDTQYF	TGCGCCAGCAGCCAAGTCCACGGCTCTAGCACAGATACGCAGTATTTT	.	.	TRBV4-3	TRBJ2-3
CASSLDGQKYGYTF	TGTGCCAGCAGCTTAGATGGACAGAAGTATGGCTACACCTTC	.	many	TRBV11-2	TRBJ1-2
CAWAVGGGTEAFF	TGTGCCTGGGCGGTAGGAGGGGGAACTGAAGCTTTCTTT	.	few	TRBV30	TRBJ1-1
CASSLFIAGQDTQYF	TGTGCCAGCAGCTTATTCATAGCGGGGCAAGACACGCAGTATTTT	TRBD2	few	TRBV11-2	TRBJ2-3
CASSLTGQGAGETQYF	TGTGCCAGCAGTTTAACGGGACAGGGGGCCGGAGAGACCCAGTACTTC	TRBD1	.	TRBV28	TRBJ2-5
CASSLVGTTDYNVAQYF	TGTGCCAGCAGCTTAGTGGGCACGACAGATTACAATGTTGCCCAGTACTTC	.	few	TRBV11-2	TRBJ2-5
CASSLGQGAYTEAFF	TGTGCCAGCAGCTTAGGGCAGGGGGCGTACACTGAAGCTTTCTTT	TRBD1	.	TRBV11-2	TRBJ1-1
CASSFGNTGELFF	TGCGCCAGCAGCTTTGGGAACACCGGGGAGCTGTTTTTT	.	many	TRBV5-1	TRBJ2-2
CASSYSMVRGTPRATNEKLFF	TGTGCCAGCAGTTACTCCATGGTTCGTGGGACACCCCGAGCAACTAATGAAAAACTGTTTTTT	.	.	TRBV6-2/TRBV6-3	TRBJ1-4
CASSYDRGPNSPLHF	TGTGCCAGCAGTTATGACAGGGGGCCCAATTCACCCCTCCACTTT	TRBD1	few	TRBV12-3/TRBV12-4	TRBJ1-6
CASSSHGTGGTYGYTF	TGTGCCAGCAGTTCCCACGGGACAGGGGGGACCTATGGCTACACCTTC	TRBD1	few	TRBV27	TRBJ1-2
CSATGGNSNQPQHF	TGCAGTGCAACCGGTGGGAATAGCAATCAGCCCCAGCATTTT	.	few	TRBV20-1	TRBJ1-5
CASSSTGGLRWDYGYTF	TGTGCCAGCAGTTCTACGGGGGGTCTCAGATGGGACTATGGCTACACCTTC	.	many	TRBV28	TRBJ1-2
CATETSGGGNEQFF	TGTGCCACCGAGACTAGCGGGGGGGGGAATGAGCAGTTCTTC	TRBD2	.	TRBV10-3	TRBJ2-1
CASSEAAGGITDTQYF	TGTGCCAGCAGTGAGGCAGCGGGGGGCATCACAGATACGCAGTATTTT	TRBD2	.	TRBV25-1	TRBJ2-3
CASSFLGAMKRYEQYF	TGTGCCAGCAGTTTCCTGGGGGCAATGAAGCGCTACGAGCAGTACTTC	.	.	TRBV12-3/TRBV12-4	TRBJ2-7